The TCR beta chain under discussion was sequenced for a study of T cell repertoires in cytomegalovirus infection. Looking at the study overall: Both CMV infection and a matching HLA type were indicated by public TCR beta signatures. Overall study findings and caveats: Dominating the ex vivo response were HLA-C-restricted CMV-specific TCR beta clonotypes.

In TCRdb, the reads were re-called with MiXCR into one record per CDR3 protein. The data contain under 250,000 distinct CDR3 sequences, 9% to 15% of them singletons. This clonotype was detected many times. Its antigen is currently unknown. Germline CDR1 is MNHEY and CDR2 is SMNVEV (reference sequence). This CDR3 spans 12 amino acids. V was trimmed by 2 bases and J by 12 bases, leaving 11 bases between them. The sequencing input was PBMCs. The source of this sequence is a human donor in good health (CMV status not recorded). Some clones in this sample may be carry-over from other donors' samples. V gene TRBV27 combines with J gene TRBJ2-1; maybe TRBD2 (5 bases). CDR3 amino acids: CASSLRSGWQFF. DNA for the CDR3: TGTGCCAGCAGTTTAAGGTCGGGGTGGCAGTTCTTC.